The 24 T cell receptor beta chains in this list originate from one sample, sequenced in a study of blood T cell repertoires in COVID-19. Measured with immunoSEQ multiplex PCR; TCRdb has only the in-frame clones, and not every one. The sample consists of more than 300,000 clones, over 70% of them appearing once. Sequencing was carried out using peripheral blood. Receptors originate from a woman between 50 and 59 years old with COVID-19, enrolled during active disease.

The chain couples TRBV6-4 to TRBJ1-2, with a tentative D call TRBD1 (6 bases). The CDR3 spans 14 residues. V was pared by 5 bases and J by 3 bases, with 13 bases between. Germline V gene data show CDR1 as MRHNA and CDR2 as SNTAGT. The CDR3 loop reads CASSRDIQDYGYTF. As DNA, the CDR3 is TGTGCCAGCAGTAGGGACATTCAGGACTATGGCTACACCTTC.

The V gene is TRBV12-5, the J gene TRBJ1-3; 8 bases fit TRBD1. Germline CDR1 is LGHNT and CDR2 is FRNRAP. This CDR3 is 15 amino acids long. After removal of 4 bases from V and 2 bases from J, the junction contained 4 bases not matched to a gene. CDR3 bases: TGTGCTAGTGGTTGGGCGACAGGGGCTGGAAACACCATATATTTT. It yields the protein CASGWATGAGNTIYF.

The chain combines TRBV10-3 with TRBJ2-3, with D tentatively TRBD2 (6 bases). Germline values: CDR1 ENHRY, CDR2 SYGVKD. CDR3 length: 13 residues. Trimming removed 3 bases at V and 4 bases at J, with 8 bases between. The CDR3 loop reads CAISDGGADTQYF. CDR3 sequence (DNA): TGTGCCATCAGTGACGGGGGAGCAGATACGCAGTATTTT.

The rearrangement links TRBV9 to TRBJ1-2, with 9 bases that match TRBD1. V dropped 4 bases and J dropped 6; count of bases not matched to a gene: 10. The CDR3 has 15 amino acids. Germline assignment: CDR1 SGDLS and CDR2 YYNGEE. CDR3 amino acids: CASSTRDRVFHGYTF. The DNA of the CDR3 is TGTGCCAGCAGCACACGGGACAGGGTTTTCCATGGCTACACCTTC.

This chain joins TRBV3-1 (or the pseudogene TRBV3-2) and TRBJ2-1; 8 nucleotides align to TRBD2. CDR1 and CDR2 from the germline V gene are LGHDT and YNNKEL (reference sequence). The J segment lost 4 bases and the V segment lost 4 bases, leaving 9 bases of the junction unmatched. This CDR3 has 16 residues. The CDR3 reads CASSPEAGGGYNEQFF. For the CDR3, the DNA is TGTGCCAGCAGCCCCGAGGCCGGGGGGGGTTACAATGAGCAGTTCTTC.

This clone was seen only a few times. This chain joins TRBV19 and TRBJ1-5; 10 bases map to TRBD1. V was pared by 9 bases and J by 6 bases, with 11 bases of the junction left unmatched. Germline V gives CDR1 LNHDA, CDR2 SQIVND (reference sequence). This CDR3 has 15 amino acids. The CDR3 spells CASNTRQGASQPQHF. As DNA, the CDR3 is TGTGCCAGCAACACCAGACAGGGGGCGTCTCAGCCCCAGCATTTT.

The J gene is TRBJ1-1, the V gene TRBV3-1 (or the pseudogene TRBV3-2); D may be TRBD1 (5 bases). Trimming removed 4 bases from V and 7 bases from J, with 10 bases in between. CDR3 length: 12 amino acids. In germline, CDR1 is LGHDT, CDR2 YNNKEL (reference sequence). The CDR3: CASSRGRREAFF. The CDR3 coding sequence is TGTGCCAGCAGCCGGGGCCGCCGTGAAGCTTTCTTT.

The V gene is TRBV6-5, the J gene TRBJ1-4, with 9 bases identical to TRBD1. Trimming took 6 bases from V and 8 from J; bases not matched to a gene: 10. This CDR3 is built from 15 residues. The germline V gene has CDR1 MNHEY and CDR2 SVGAGI. The CDR3, as DNA: TGTGCCAGCAGCTACGAACAGGGGGCTGGGGAAAAACTGTTTTTT. It codes for CASSYEQGAGEKLFF.

As concerns this clone: The same CDR3 also results from other DNA sequences found in this sample. The chain combines TRBV9 with TRBJ2-3; D unresolved. This CDR3 is built from 13 residues. The V and J ends lost 0 bases and 1 base respectively, with 3 bases between them. CDR1 is SGDLS and CDR2 is YYNGEE in the germline V gene. CDR3 in amino acids: CASSVVGTDTQYF. The DNA for the CDR3 is TGTGCCAGCAGCGTAGTCGGCACAGATACGCAGTATTTT.

The CDR3 spells CASSRDRVRTF. Here the CDR3 DNA reads TGTGCCAGTAGCCGGGACAGGGTCAGGACCTTC. The chain carries TRBV19 and TRBJ1-2, with TRBD1 identical over 9 bases. The CDR3 is made up of 11 amino acids. In germline, CDR1 is LNHDA, CDR2 SQIVND (reference sequence). V shed 6 bases and J 14 bases; nucleotides not matched to a gene: 7.

The chain has TRBV11-3 and TRBJ2-1; D perhaps matches TRBD1 (6 bases). The germline V and J ends were trimmed by 1 base and 9 bases, with 13 bases remaining between them. The CDR3 has 14 amino acids. The germline gives CDR1 SGHNT, CDR2 YENEEA. This CDR3 is CASSLAQGNLEQFF. The CDR3 DNA follows: TGTGCCAGCAGCTTAGCCCAGGGGAACCTTGAGCAGTTCTTC.

The chain is built from TRBV6-5 and TRBJ2-1; 7 bases are a match to TRBD2. The CDR3 runs 14 residues. V lost 8 bases and J lost 3; bases outside the gene matches: 7. The V gene's germline CDR1 is MNHEY and CDR2 SVGAGI. The CDR3 nucleotides read TGTGCCAGCTGGGGGGACTACGACTACAATGAGCAGTTCTTC. Translation: CASWGDYDYNEQFF.

J is TRBJ1-5 and V is TRBV19, with 9 bases fitting TRBD1. CDR3 size: 14 residues. The ends lost 5 bases at V and 7 bases at J; junction bases unmatched: 6. CDR1 and CDR2 from the germline V gene are LNHDA and SQIVND (reference sequence). The CDR3 region has the DNA TGTGCCAGTAGTTCGGGACAGGGCGGCCAGCCCCAGCATTTT. Protein: CASSSGQGGQPQHF.

The V and J genes are TRBV18 and TRBJ1-1; the match to TRBD1 covers 10 bases. V trimming: 8 bases; J trimming: 1 base; junction bases outside the gene matches: 1. Germline V gene lookup returns CDR1 KGHSH and CDR2 LQKENI. The CDR3 spans 13 residues. CDR3 DNA: TGTGCCAGCGACAGGGGGCCGAACACTGAAGCTTTCTTT. It specifies CASDRGPNTEAFF.

This clone has just one count. This rearrangement joins TRBV24-1 to TRBJ1-3, with 7 bases identical to TRBD1. The germline CDR1 and CDR2 sequences are KGHDR and SFDVKD. The CDR3 covers 16 residues. Unmatched junction bases numbered 13, after V lost 12 bases and J lost 0 bases. The CDR3 nucleotides read TGTGCCCTATCGAGCCAGGGGGTGTCCTCTGGAAACACCATATATTTT. It is translated as CALSSQGVSSGNTIYF.

The CDR3 coding sequence is TGTGCCAGCAGTTATCGTTCAGGGAGGACTGAAGCTTTCTTT. This codes for CASSYRSGRTEAFF. This chain links TRBV6-2 or TRBV6-3 with TRBJ1-1; the D gene is possibly TRBD1 (5 bases). The germline gives CDR1 MNHEY, CDR2 SVGEGT. This CDR3 region has 14 residues. V lost 3 bases to trimming and J lost 5 bases, with 13 bases between them.

The chain combines TRBV4-1 with TRBJ2-1; D is possibly TRBD1 (6 bases). Germline CDR1 reads MGHRA; CDR2 reads YSYEKL. Trimming took 3 bases from V and 1 from J, leaving 16 bases between them. CDR3 length: 17 amino acids. The DNA for the CDR3 is TGCGCCAGCAGCCACCCCCAGGGGCACAGTTCCTACAATGAGCAGTTCTTC. Residues: CASSHPQGHSSYNEQFF.

The chain employs TRBV5-1 and TRBJ2-1; unclear D gene. V lost 5 bases to trimming and J lost 0 bases, with 12 bases between them. The CDR3 extends over 15 amino acids. Looked up from germline, CDR1 is SGHRS and CDR2 is YFSETQ. CDR3 coding DNA: TGCGCCAGCAGATCGCAGGCCAGCTCCTACAATGAGCAGTTCTTC. Translating it yields CASRSQASSYNEQFF.

V and J are TRBV10-3 and TRBJ2-1; the match to TRBD2 covers 13 bases. CDR3 length: 18 amino acids. The V gene's germline CDR1 is ENHRY and CDR2 SYGVKD. The trim removed 2 bases at V and 8 bases at J, leaving 12 bases unmatched. As DNA, the CDR3 is TGTGCCATCAGTGAGCCTACTAGCGGGAGGGCCGATGTGTATGAGCAGTTCTTC. This codes for CAISEPTSGRADVYEQFF.

The chain couples TRBV29-1 to TRBJ1-2; 10 bases fit TRBD1. The CDR3 consists of 14 residues. V lost 2 bases to trimming and J lost 4 bases; unmatched junction nucleotides: 4. Germline V gene sequence: CDR1 SQVTM, CDR2 ANQGSEA. This chain's CDR3 is CSVESGQGRYGYTF. The CDR3 DNA sequence: TGCAGCGTTGAATCGGGACAGGGGCGCTATGGCTACACCTTC.

V is TRBV15 and J is TRBJ2-1, with a weak D call TRBD2 (7 bases). Germline CDR1 is LNHNV and CDR2 is YYDKDF (reference sequence). This CDR3 has 18 amino acids. The V and J ends lost 3 bases and 5 bases respectively, with 23 bases between them. In nucleotides, the CDR3 is TGTGCCACCAGCAGGAAAAGGGGGGCGGTAGCGGGCAACAATGAGCAGTTCTTC. Encoded protein: CATSRKRGAVAGNNEQFF.

The V call is TRBV11-2, the J call TRBJ2-1; 10 nucleotides line up with TRBD2. V shed 0 bases and J 4 bases; nucleotides not matched to a gene: 3. Germline CDR1 reads SGHAT; CDR2 reads FQNNGV. The CDR3 is 16 amino acids. The CDR3 DNA follows: TGTGCCAGCAGCTTAGAGATAGCGGGAGGTTACAATGAGCAGTTCTTC. Translating gives CASSLEIAGGYNEQFF. The full variable domain, completed using reference TRBV11-2 and TRBJ2-1, is EAGVAQSPRYKIIEKRQSVAFWCNPISGHATLYWYQQILGQGPKLLIQFQNNGVVDDSQLPKDRFSAERLKGVDSTLKIQPAKLEDSAVYLCASSLEIAGGYNEQFFGPGTRLTVL.

This clone has just a few counts. The chain couples TRBV7-9 to TRBJ1-6; D is unresolved. The V gene's germline CDR1 is SEHNR and CDR2 FQNEAQ (reference sequence). V lost 1 base and J lost 8, with 12 bases in between. The CDR3 extends over 15 amino acids. In DNA, the CDR3 is TGTGCCAGCAGCTTAGGGCGACTCGGGTATTCACCCCTCCACTTT. This gives the protein CASSLGRLGYSPLHF.

The chain joins TRBV2 to TRBJ2-6; 10 bases agree with TRBD1. CDR3 length equals 17 residues. CDR1 is SNHLY, CDR2 FYNNEI, per germline. The V and J ends lost 4 bases and 0 bases, in that order; junction bases with no gene match: 3. CDR3 residues: CASSGGQGISGANVLTF. CDR3 coding DNA: TGTGCCAGCAGTGGGGGACAGGGGATCTCTGGGGCCAACGTCCTGACTTTC.